The 10 T cell receptor beta chains listed next were all sequenced from one sample in a study of blood T cell repertoires in COVID-19. The table came from immunoSEQ multiplex PCR; TCRdb's copy has only in-frame clones and leaves some out. Altogether about 190,000 clones are present, around 79% being singletons, with the ten largest covering roughly 13%. Material for sequencing was peripheral blood. All receptors come from a middle-aged man who had recovered from COVID-19.

V and J are TRBV6-2 or TRBV6-3 and TRBJ2-1; possibly TRBD1 for D (5 bases). The CDR3 runs to 13 residues. V lost 2 bases to trimming and J lost 9 bases, with 11 bases between them. Germline loops: CDR1 MNHEY, CDR2 SVGEGT. The CDR3 is CASSYEQGSEQFF. The CDR3 DNA sequence: TGTGCCAGCAGTTACGAGCAGGGCTCTGAGCAGTTCTTC.

The CDR3 region is CAISPGQGYGYTF. The DNA for the CDR3 is TGTGCCATCAGTCCGGGACAGGGTTATGGCTACACCTTC. The chain joins TRBV10-3 to TRBJ1-2; 9 bases agree with TRBD1. With 5 bases clipped from V and 5 bases from J, the junction kept 3 bases outside the gene matches. This CDR3 contains 13 residues. The germline CDR1 and CDR2 sequences are ENHRY and SYGVKD.

The CDR3 protein is CASRYTPGLAGSYNEQFF. The CDR3, as DNA: TGTGCCAGCAGATACACCCCCGGACTAGCCGGGTCCTACAATGAGCAGTTCTTC. This sequence joins TRBV28 and TRBJ2-1; the match to TRBD2 covers 8 bases. The CDR3 sequence is 18 residues long. Germline CDR1 is MDHEN and CDR2 is SYDVKM. The V segment lost 6 bases and the J segment 1 base; nucleotides outside the gene matches: 14.

The CDR3 bases are TGTGCCAGCAGTTTTGGACTCTCCTACGAGCAGTACTTC. Translated: CASSFGLSYEQYF. The chain joins TRBV12-3 or TRBV12-4 to TRBJ2-7; perhaps TRBD2 as D (5 bases). The CDR3 consists of 13 residues. Between the trimmed V and J ends, which lost 3 bases and 0 bases, there was a span of 6 bases.

CDR3 in amino acids: CASSFSQTRYEQYF. CDR3 DNA sequence: TGTGCCAGCAGTTTTTCCCAGACGCGGTACGAGCAGTACTTC. This sequence joins TRBV27 and TRBJ2-7; D gene unclear. V gave up 3 bases and J gave up 4 bases, with 13 bases separating them. Germline CDR1 reads MNHEY; CDR2 reads SMNVEV (reference sequence). This CDR3 region has 14 residues.

The rearrangement links TRBV24-1 to TRBJ2-1; 7 bases are shared with TRBD1. Germline V gives CDR1 KGHDR, CDR2 SFDVKD. Germline trimming cut 3 bases from V and 8 bases from J; bases unmatched to any gene: 15. The CDR3 loop spans 17 amino acids. The CDR3 sequence: CATSDHRQGVGRDEQFF. CDR3 nucleotides: TGTGCCACCAGTGATCACAGACAGGGAGTCGGTCGAGATGAGCAGTTCTTC.

To note about this clone: The same CDR3 also results from other DNA sequences found in this sample. The V and J genes are TRBV19 and TRBJ2-7; a weak D match, TRBD2 (6 bases). This CDR3 contains 15 residues. The V end lost 4 bases, the J end lost 2 bases, and 15 bases lay between the germline ends. Germline V gene data show CDR1 as LNHDA and CDR2 as SQIVND (reference sequence). CDR3 region: CASSTRGGGPYEQYF. CDR3 coding DNA: TGTGCCAGTAGTACTAGGGGTGGAGGGCCCTACGAGCAGTACTTC.

This chain uses TRBV15 with TRBJ2-7; D is unclear. V dropped 0 bases and J dropped 1 base, with 7 bases sitting between them. Germline V gene sequence: CDR1 LNHNV, CDR2 YYDKDF (reference sequence). This CDR3 is built from 14 residues. CDR3 loop: CATSRDFGSYEQYF. DNA of the CDR3: TGTGCCACCAGCAGAGATTTCGGTTCCTACGAGCAGTACTTC.

This chain uses TRBV9 with TRBJ2-3; unclear D gene. Per germline, CDR1 SGDLS and CDR2 YYNGEE. V was clipped by 3 bases and J by 1 base, with 12 bases between them. The CDR3 length is 15 residues. The CDR3 DNA follows: TGTGCCAGCAGCGCCTTAGGAGTGGGCACAGATACGCAGTATTTT. It encodes CASSALGVGTDTQYF.

The rearrangement joins TRBV4-3 to TRBJ2-1; 9 nucleotides line up with TRBD2. V shed 1 base, J shed 5 bases, and the junction held 3 bases outside the gene matches. This CDR3 is built from 15 residues. The V gene's germline CDR1 is LGHNA and CDR2 YSLEER. CDR3 in amino acids: CASSQAAGGNNEQFF. The CDR3 DNA sequence: TGCGCCAGCAGCCAAGCGGCGGGAGGGAACAATGAGCAGTTCTTC.